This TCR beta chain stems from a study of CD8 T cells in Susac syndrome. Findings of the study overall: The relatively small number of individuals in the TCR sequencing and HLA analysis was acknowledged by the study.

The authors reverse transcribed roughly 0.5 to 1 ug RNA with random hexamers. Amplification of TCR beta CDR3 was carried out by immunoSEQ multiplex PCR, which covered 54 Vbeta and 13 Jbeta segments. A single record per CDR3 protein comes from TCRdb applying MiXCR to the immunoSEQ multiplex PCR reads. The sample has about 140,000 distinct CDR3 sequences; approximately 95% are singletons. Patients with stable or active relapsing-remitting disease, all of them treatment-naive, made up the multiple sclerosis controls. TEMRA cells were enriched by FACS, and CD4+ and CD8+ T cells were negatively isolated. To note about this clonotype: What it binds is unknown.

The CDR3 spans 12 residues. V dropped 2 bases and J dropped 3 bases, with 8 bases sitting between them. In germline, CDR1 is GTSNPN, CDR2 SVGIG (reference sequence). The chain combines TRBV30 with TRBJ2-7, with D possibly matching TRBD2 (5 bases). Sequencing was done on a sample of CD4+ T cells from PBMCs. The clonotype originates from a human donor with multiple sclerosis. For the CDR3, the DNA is TGTGCCTGGAGTCCCGGGGTCTACGAGCAGTACTTC. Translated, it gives CAWSPGVYEQYF.